This TCR beta chain derives from a study of T cell changes during pregnancy in multiple sclerosis. CDR3 length: 16 residues. Only in-frame clones appear in the TCRdb table, and some are missing; sequencing was by immunoSEQ multiplex PCR. The repertoire holds approximately 100,000 clones, with 75% to 95% as singletons. This clonotype was sampled from a female donor with multiple sclerosis, enrolled in a pregnancy study. Sequencing used peripheral blood, obtained in the second trimester of pregnancy. The chain joins TRBV12-2 to TRBJ2-7; TRBD2 reflects the table's D call only, with no check against the DNA. TRBV12-2 is termed a pseudogene. The CDR3: CASRNGPGLESYEQYF. The CDR3, as DNA: TGTGCAAGTCGGAACGGACCGGGACTAGAGTCCTACGAGCAGTACTTC.